These 6 T cell receptor beta chains were sequenced from one sample in a study of Ad26.COV2.S vaccination and SARS-CoV-2 variants. This table comes from immunoSEQ multiplex PCR, and its TCRdb copy is limited to in-frame clones, with some not included. The sample contains around 300,000 clones, 85% to 90% of which appear only once. As for treatment: some 20 received Ad26.COV2.S at low or high dose, single or two shots; 5 received placebo; per-sample allocation not given. Vaccine and placebo recipients were sampled on day 63 after the first injection. The source material was peripheral blood, sampled in a trial of Ad26.COV2.S vaccine versus placebo. These receptors originate from a person aged 18-60 years who received the Ad26.COV2.S COVID-19 vaccine or a placebo.

This chain joins TRBV6-1 and TRBJ2-7; TRBD2 might be the D (5 bases). The V gene lost 0 bases and the J gene lost 2 bases, with 11 bases spanning the gap. Germline CDR1 and CDR2: MNHNS and SASEGT. The CDR3 spans 15 residues. CDR3 sequence reads: CASSEAVGVPYEQYF. The CDR3 region has the DNA TGTGCCAGCAGTGAAGCGGTCGGGGTGCCCTACGAGCAGTACTTC.

V usage is TRBV10-3 and J usage is TRBJ2-1; 7 bases fit TRBD2. The J segment lost 4 bases and the V segment lost 3 bases, leaving 6 bases of the junction unmatched. CDR1 and CDR2 (germline): ENHRY, SYGVKD. CDR3 length: 15 amino acids. This CDR3 is CAISDPGRRYNEQFF. The CDR3 coding sequence is TGTGCCATCAGTGACCCCGGGAGGAGATACAATGAGCAGTTCTTC.

The DNA for the CDR3 is TGTGCCAGCAGTCCCCTTAGCGGGAGGGCCGACTATAGCACAGATACGCAGTATTTT. Translation: CASSPLSGRADYSTDTQYF. This rearrangement joins TRBV27 to TRBJ2-3, with 11 bases that match TRBD2. From germline, CDR1 is MNHEY and CDR2 SMNVEV (reference sequence). V shed 5 bases, J shed 0 bases, and the junction held 13 bases outside the gene matches. The CDR3 consists of 19 residues.

The gene calls are TRBV27 and TRBJ2-5, with 14 bases fitting TRBD2. The V gene's germline CDR1 is MNHEY and CDR2 SMNVEV (reference sequence). J lost 3 bases, V lost 8 bases, and 8 bases had no gene match. The length of the CDR3 is 16 residues. This CDR3 is CASGTSGSRGEETQYF. The CDR3 DNA reads as TGTGCCAGCGGGACTAGCGGGAGTAGGGGTGAAGAGACCCAGTACTTC.

This rearrangement joins TRBV30 to TRBJ1-5; tentative D call: TRBD1 (5 bases). The CDR3 consists of 14 residues. Trimming removed 1 base from V and 5 bases from J, with 12 bases in between. Germline assignment: CDR1 GTSNPN and CDR2 SVGIG (reference sequence). The chain's CDR3 is CAWSEGHLDQPQHF. For the CDR3, the DNA is TGTGCCTGGAGTGAAGGACATCTTGATCAGCCCCAGCATTTT.

This chain connects TRBV7-9 to TRBJ2-3; 10 nucleotides line up with TRBD2. The CDR3 has 15 amino acids. CDR1 and CDR2 (germline): SEHNR, FQNEAQ (reference sequence). V gave up 5 bases and J gave up 0 bases; unmatched junction bases: 2. The CDR3 nucleotides are TGTGCCAGCAGCAGAGCGGGGGGGAGCACAGATACGCAGTATTTT. Its translation: CASSRAGGSTDTQYF.